This TCR beta chain was observed in a study of siplizumab effects on memory and regulatory T cells. This clone was recorded only once. The trim removed 5 bases at V and 6 bases at J, leaving 9 bases unmatched. From germline, CDR1 is SEHNR and CDR2 FQNEAQ (reference sequence). The CDR3 runs 16 residues. TCRdb keeps only in-frame clones here, not all; method: immunoSEQ multiplex PCR. Of around 72,000 clones detected, under 95% appear once; the ten largest clones hold over 25%. The chain has TRBV7-9 and TRBJ1-6; 8 bases agree with TRBD1. Sequencing used CD8+ T cells sorted from blood. The sequence derives from a human donor in good health. This chain's CDR3 is CASSPRDRSTNSPLHF. The DNA for the CDR3 is TGTGCCAGCAGCCCCCGGGACAGGAGTACTAATTCACCCCTCCACTTT.